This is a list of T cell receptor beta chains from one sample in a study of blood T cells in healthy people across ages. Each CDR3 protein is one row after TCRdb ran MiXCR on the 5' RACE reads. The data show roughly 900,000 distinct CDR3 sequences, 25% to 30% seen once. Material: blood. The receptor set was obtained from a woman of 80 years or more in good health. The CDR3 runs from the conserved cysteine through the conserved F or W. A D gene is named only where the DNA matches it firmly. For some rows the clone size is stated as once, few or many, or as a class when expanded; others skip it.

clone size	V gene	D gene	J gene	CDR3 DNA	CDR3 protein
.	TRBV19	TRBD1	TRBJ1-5	TGTGCCAGTAGGCCGGACAGGGGGCCCAATCAGCCCCAGCATTTT	CASRPDRGPNQPQHF
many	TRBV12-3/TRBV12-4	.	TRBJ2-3	TGTGCCAGCAGCAGATCTACCCTCTACATGGGTACGCAGTATTTT	CASSRSTLYMGTQYF
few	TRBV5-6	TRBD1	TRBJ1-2	TGTGCCAGCAGTCCCCTACAAACAGGGGGAGCATATGGCTACACCTTC	CASSPLQTGGAYGYTF
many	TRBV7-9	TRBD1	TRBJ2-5	TGTGCCAGCAGCTCCTCGCGACAGGGAGAGACCCAGTACTTC	CASSSSRQGETQYF
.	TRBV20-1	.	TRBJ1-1	TGCAGCGCCAGGGGAGACTGGAGCACTGAAGCTTTCTTT	CSARGDWSTEAFF
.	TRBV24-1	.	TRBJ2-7	TGTGCCACCAGTGATTCAGTTCGGGCCGAGCAGTACTTC	CATSDSVRAEQYF
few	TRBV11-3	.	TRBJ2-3	TGTGCCAGCAGCTTAACCCCGTTTACGCAGTATTTT	CASSLTPFTQYF
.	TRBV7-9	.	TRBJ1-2	TGTGCCAGCAGCTTAGTTAGGGATGGCTACACCTTC	CASSLVRDGYTF
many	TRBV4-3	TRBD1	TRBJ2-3	TGCGCCAGCAGCCTCCGGACAGGGGGAGGTACAGATACGCAGTATTTT	CASSLRTGGGTDTQYF
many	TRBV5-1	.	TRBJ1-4	TGCGCCAGCAGCTTGTCACAGGGCGGGACTAATGAAAAACTGTTTTTT	CASSLSQGGTNEKLFF
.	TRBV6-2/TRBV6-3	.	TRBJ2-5	TGTGCCAGCAGGGCAACGGGGTTCAATGAGCAGTACTTC	CASRATGFNEQYF
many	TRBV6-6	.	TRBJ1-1	TGTGCCAGCAGTTTACGGGAAGGGAATGAAGCTTTCTTT	CASSLREGNEAFF
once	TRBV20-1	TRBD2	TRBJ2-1	TGCAGTGCTAGAGTGTTGCGGGAGAAGAGTGAGCAGTTCTTC	CSARVLREKSEQFF
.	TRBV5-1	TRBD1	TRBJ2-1	TGCGCCAGCAGCCTGGCGGGACAGGGAGTCCACAATGAGCAGTTCTTC	CASSLAGQGVHNEQFF
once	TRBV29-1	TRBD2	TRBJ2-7	TGCAGCGTTGAGGCGGGAGGTGACGAGCAGTACTTC	CSVEAGGDEQYF
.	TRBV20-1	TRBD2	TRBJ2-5	TGCAGTGCTATACCCGCAGCGGGGGACAATGAGCAGTACTTC	CSAIPAAGDNEQYF
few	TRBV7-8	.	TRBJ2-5	TGTGCCAGCAGCTTAGTGGCGTCAGCCTTCCAAGAGACCCAGTACTTC	CASSLVASAFQETQYF
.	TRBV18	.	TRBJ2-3	TGTGCCAGCTCACCAACTTCGTCACCGACGCAGTATTTT	CASSPTSSPTQYF
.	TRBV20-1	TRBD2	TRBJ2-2	TGCAGTGCTAGAGATCCAGCGGGGGGGCTGACCGGGGAGCTGTTTTTT	CSARDPAGGLTGELFF
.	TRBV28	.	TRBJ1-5	TGTGCCAGCAGAGCCGGGGGTGGACAGCCCCAGCATTTT	CASRAGGGQPQHF
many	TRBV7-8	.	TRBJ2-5	TGTGCCAGCAGCTTATATGTCGGGCAAGAGACCCAGTACTTC	CASSLYVGQETQYF
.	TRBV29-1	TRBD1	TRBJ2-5	TGCAGCGTCCTCACCGGACAGGGACATTTGGAGACCCAGTACTTC	CSVLTGQGHLETQYF
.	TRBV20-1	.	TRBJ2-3	TGCAGTGCTCGGCGAGCGGAAAGCACAGATACGCAGTATTTT	CSARRAESTDTQYF
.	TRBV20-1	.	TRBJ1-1	TGCAGTGCGAGAAGGGTCCCCCGAGAGAGGAACACTGAAACTTTCTTT	CSARRVPRERNTETFF
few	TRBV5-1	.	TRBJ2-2	TGCGCCAGCAGCTCAAGGGTGAACACCGGGGAGCTGTTTTTT	CASSSRVNTGELFF
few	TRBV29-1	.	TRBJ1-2	TGCAGCGGGAATCCTAGGGGTTCGGATGGCTACACCTTC	CSGNPRGSDGYTF
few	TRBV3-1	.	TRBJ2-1	TGTGCCAGCAGCCAAGAAAACGGAGCCTGGGAGCAGTTCTTC	CASSQENGAWEQFF
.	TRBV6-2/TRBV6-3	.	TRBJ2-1	TGTGCCAGCAGTCAGGGAACGGGGGTGCAGTTCTTC	CASSQGTGVQFF
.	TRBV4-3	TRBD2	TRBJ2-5	TGCGCCAGCAGCCAAGAGTCCCTAGCGGGGGGGCCAGGAGAGACCCAGTACTTC	CASSQESLAGGPGETQYF
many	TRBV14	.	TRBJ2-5	TGTGCCAGCAGCCCCCTTTCGGTAGCGCGGGCAGAGACCCAGTACTTC	CASSPLSVARAETQYF
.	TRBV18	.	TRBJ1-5	TGTGCCAGCTCAGCGGGGGTAAGCGATCAGCCCCAGCATTTT	CASSAGVSDQPQHF
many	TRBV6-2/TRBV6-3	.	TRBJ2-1	TGTGCCAGCAGCCGGTACAATGAGCAGTTCTTC	CASSRYNEQFF
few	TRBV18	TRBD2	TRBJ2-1	TGTGCCAGCTCGCACCTTCCGGGACTAGCGGGCTCCTACAATGAGCAGTTCTTC	CASSHLPGLAGSYNEQFF
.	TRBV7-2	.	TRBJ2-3	TGTGCCAGCAGCTTAGCGACGGGAGACGGTTGGAACACAGATACGCAGTATTTT	CASSLATGDGWNTDTQYF